Below are 24 T cell receptor beta chains sequenced from a single sample in a study of control samples from healthy donors and cancer patients (TCRdb year 2020). Library prep was done by the immunoSEQ multiplex PCR assay. TCRdb obtained this table from immuneACCESS and retained in-frame rearrangements with V and J assigned. These tables miss some clones; where compared with another copy, unresolved V genes account for less than half of the shortfall, and the remainder is unexplained. A total of 190,000 or so clones appear in this sample, 85% to 95% of them only once. Of the sample, more than 1.4% falls within the top ten clones. The sequenced sample was blood. The receptors derive from a man aged 18 to 30 in good health.

The chain joins TRBV15 to TRBJ1-2; D uncertain. The CDR3 extends over 16 amino acids. Germline CDR1 reads LNHNV; CDR2 reads YYDKDF (reference sequence). Trimming left V 0 bases short and J 8 bases short, with 19 bases between. The CDR3 bases are TGTGCCACCAGCAGAGACACTGTAGGCTTTCGGAGCGGCTACACCTTC. Residues: CATSRDTVGFRSGYTF.

The rearrangement joins TRBV4-2 to TRBJ2-7; D is unclear. The length of the CDR3 is 13 residues. Germline CDR1 LGHNA, CDR2 YNFKEQ. Trimming took off 0 bases at V and 6 bases at J, with 9 bases between the two ends. The CDR3 nucleotides are TGTGCCAGCAGCCAAGATCGGAGTGGCGAGCAGTACTTC. It encodes CASSQDRSGEQYF.

The chain recombines TRBV29-1 with TRBJ2-2; possibly TRBD2 for D (5 bases). V was clipped by 7 bases and J by 5 bases, with 8 bases between them. The germline V gene encodes CDR1 SQVTM and CDR2 ANQGSEA. This CDR3 is 11 amino acids long. In DNA form, the CDR3 reads TGCAGCGGAGCGGAGACCGGGGAGCTGTTTTTT. As protein: CSGAETGELFF.

The chain uses TRBV7-8 and TRBJ2-7; 7 bases map to TRBD1. V lost 8 bases, J lost 0 bases, and 4 bases stayed unmatched. Germline V gives CDR1 SGHVS, CDR2 FQNEAQ. This CDR3 region has 13 residues. CDR3 protein: CASARDSSYEQYF. For the CDR3, the DNA is TGTGCCAGCGCCCGGGACAGCTCCTACGAGCAGTACTTC.

The chain links TRBV3-1 (or the pseudogene TRBV3-2) to TRBJ2-2; D gene unclear. This CDR3 region has 12 residues. CDR1 LGHDT and CDR2 YNNKEL come from the germline V gene (reference sequence). Trimming took off 10 bases at V and 4 bases at J, with 10 bases between the two ends. The CDR3 loop reads CATGHSTGELFF. The CDR3, as DNA: TGTGCCACCGGCCACAGCACCGGGGAGCTGTTTTTT.

The chain recombines TRBV24-1 with TRBJ2-3, with 8 bases that match TRBD2. V shed 3 bases and J 5 bases; nucleotides not matched to a gene: 6. Per the germline V gene, CDR1 is KGHDR and CDR2 is SFDVKD. The length of the CDR3 is 15 residues. The CDR3 region is CATSDTGGLVDTQYF. The CDR3 bases are TGTGCCACCAGTGATACGGGGGGGCTAGTAGATACGCAGTATTTT.

The J gene is TRBJ2-7, the V gene TRBV30, with a weak D call TRBD1 (7 bases). There are 12 residues in the CDR3. Germline CDR1 is GTSNPN and CDR2 is SVGIG (reference sequence). V lost 2 bases and J 7 bases, leaving 12 bases between the germline ends. CDR3 region: CAWSSSGGEQYF. The DNA for the CDR3 is TGTGCCTGGAGTTCATCAGGGGGGGAGCAGTACTTC. Drawing the rest from reference TRBV30 and TRBJ2-7, the complete variable domain is SQTIHQWPATLVQPVGSPLSLECTVEGTSNPNLYWYRQAAGRGLQLLFYSVGIGQISSEVPQNLSASRPQDRQFILSSKKLLLSDSGFYLCAWSSSGGEQYFGPGTRLTVT.

The rearrangement joins TRBV5-4 to TRBJ2-3; TRBD1 agrees at 11 bases. V gave up 0 bases and J gave up 3 bases; unmatched junction bases: 3. Per the germline V gene, CDR1 is SGHNT and CDR2 is YYREEE (reference sequence). The CDR3 contains 16 residues. The CDR3 loop is CASSLAGTGGTDTQYF. Here the CDR3 DNA reads TGTGCCAGCAGCTTGGCCGGGACAGGGGGTACAGATACGCAGTATTTT.

The J gene is TRBJ1-1, the V gene TRBV12-3 or TRBV12-4, with no clear D. The CDR3 is made up of 13 amino acids. The V end lost 4 bases, the J end lost 0 bases, and 6 bases lay between the germline ends. CDR3 sequence: CASSSSMNTEAFF. The CDR3 DNA is TGTGCCAGCAGTTCGAGCATGAACACTGAAGCTTTCTTT.

This clone was seen only once. The chain is built from TRBV6-1 and TRBJ2-3, with TRBD2 as a possible D gene (5 bases). The germline V and J ends were trimmed by 2 bases and 2 bases, with 5 bases remaining between them. The CDR3 spans 13 residues. CDR1 is MNHNS and CDR2 is SASEGT in the germline V gene. The CDR3 DNA sequence: TGTGCCAGCAGTGAACGGGACACAGATACGCAGTATTTT. Protein: CASSERDTDTQYF.

Only a few counts were recorded for this clone. This chain connects TRBV27 to TRBJ2-1, with 8 nucleotides matching TRBD1. Germline lookup yields CDR1 MNHEY and CDR2 SMNVEV (reference sequence). Germline trimming cut 5 bases from V and 0 bases from J; bases unmatched to any gene: 3. The CDR3 has 15 amino acids. The CDR3 sequence is CASSPGTGSYNEQFF. The CDR3 nucleotides read TGTGCCAGCAGTCCGGGGACAGGCTCCTACAATGAGCAGTTCTTC.

The J gene is TRBJ2-2, the V gene TRBV11-1; TRBD1 aligns across 8 bases. Germline CDR1 SGHAT, CDR2 FQDESV (reference sequence). The CDR3 contains 15 residues. J was trimmed by 4 bases and V by 5 bases; bases with no gene match: 6. This CDR3 is CASSPGTGFTGELFF. The CDR3 DNA is TGTGCCAGCAGCCCCGGGACAGGCTTCACCGGGGAGCTGTTTTTT.

V usage is TRBV4-1 and J usage is TRBJ2-1; D gene uncertain. The CDR3 covers 17 residues. V dropped 2 bases and J dropped 6 bases, with 20 bases sitting between them. Per germline, CDR1 MGHRA and CDR2 YSYEKL. The chain's CDR3 is CASSQLSGPKGSNEQFF. The CDR3 DNA reads as TGCGCCAGCAGCCAACTTTCCGGGCCTAAAGGGTCCAATGAGCAGTTCTTC.

Points on this clone: The same CDR3 can be traced to other DNA sequences in this sample. The gene calls are TRBV7-3 and TRBJ2-7; 8 bases align to TRBD2. Trimming at V came to 2 bases and at J to 4 bases, leaving 7 bases not matched to a gene. The V gene's germline CDR1 is SGHTA and CDR2 FQGTGA. This CDR3 is built from 15 residues. CDR3 sequence: CASSLREGGGYEQYF. For the CDR3, the DNA is TGTGCCAGCAGCTTACGGGAGGGGGGGGGATACGAGCAGTACTTC.

The gene calls are TRBV7-8 and TRBJ2-7; D ambiguous. V shed 6 bases and J shed 6 bases, with 21 bases lying between them. Germline assignment: CDR1 SGHVS and CDR2 FQNEAQ. The CDR3 is 15 amino acids. CDR3 loop: CASSPQDASSSEQYF. DNA of the CDR3: TGTGCCAGCAGTCCACAAGACGCGTCCAGCTCCGAGCAGTACTTC.

This chain joins TRBV5-1 and TRBJ2-3, with a weak D call TRBD1 (6 bases). The germline V gene has CDR1 SGHRS and CDR2 YFSETQ. This CDR3 is 13 amino acids long. Trimming took 3 bases from V and 4 from J, leaving 9 bases between them. The CDR3: CASSSQGADTQYF. CDR3 coding DNA: TGCGCCAGCAGCTCACAGGGCGCAGATACGCAGTATTTT.

The gene calls are TRBV4-2 and TRBJ1-1; possibly TRBD1 for D (5 bases). The V end lost 2 bases, the J end lost 4 bases, and 11 bases lay between the germline ends. The length of the CDR3 is 14 residues. CDR1 LGHNA and CDR2 YNFKEQ come from the germline V gene. In nucleotides, the CDR3 is TGTGCCAGCAGCCAATCGACAGACTCCACTGAAGCTTTCTTT. Amino acid sequence: CASSQSTDSTEAFF.

The chain carries TRBV9 and TRBJ2-7, with TRBD2 matching 8 bases. Per germline, CDR1 SGDLS and CDR2 YYNGEE. The length of the CDR3 is 14 residues. V trimming: 4 bases; J trimming: 6 bases; junction bases outside the gene matches: 9. In DNA, the CDR3 is TGTGCCAGCAGCCTTGGCGGGGGGTGGAGCGAGCAGTACTTC. Protein sequence: CASSLGGGWSEQYF.

CDR3 residues: CASSLRTGVSNYGYTF. CDR3 in DNA: TGTGCCAGCAGTTTAAGGACAGGGGTTTCGAACTATGGCTACACCTTC. This chain joins TRBV27 and TRBJ1-2; 9 nucleotides agree with TRBD1. The V gene's germline CDR1 is MNHEY and CDR2 SMNVEV (reference sequence). V lost 2 bases, J lost 2 bases, and 6 bases stayed unmatched. The CDR3 runs 16 residues.

The genes are TRBV12-3 or TRBV12-4 and TRBJ2-3; D not certain. Trimming took 5 bases from V and 6 from J, leaving 9 bases between them. CDR3 size: 12 residues. The CDR3 is CASSPLGDTQYF. CDR3 nucleotide sequence: TGTGCCAGCAGTCCCTTAGGGGATACGCAGTATTTT.

The V gene is TRBV14, the J gene TRBJ2-3; D possibly corresponds to TRBD1 (6 bases). Trimming pared 4 bases from V and 4 bases from J, leaving 18 bases between. The CDR3 sequence is 16 residues long. The germline V gene encodes CDR1 SGHDN and CDR2 FVKESK. As DNA, the CDR3 is TGTGCCAGCAGCCGCGCCGGACAGTTAATATCAGATACGCAGTATTTT. This codes for CASSRAGQLISDTQYF.

The chain carries TRBV10-3 and TRBJ1-3; a weak D match, TRBD1 (6 bases). Germline CDR1 ENHRY, CDR2 SYGVKD. There are 14 residues in the CDR3. Trimming left V 10 bases short and J 0 bases short, with 13 bases between. CDR3 residues: CATQGSTSGNTIYF. Written as DNA, the CDR3 is TGTGCCACGCAGGGGTCTACCTCTGGAAACACCATATATTTT.

The sample holds a few counts of this clone. V gene TRBV2 combines with J gene TRBJ2-1; the D gene is possibly TRBD1 (5 bases). The germline V and J ends were trimmed by 6 bases and 9 bases, with 9 bases remaining between them. Germline V gives CDR1 SNHLY, CDR2 FYNNEI. The CDR3 has 11 amino acids. The CDR3 here is CASRPGPEQFF. The CDR3 bases are TGTGCCAGCAGACCAGGGCCTGAGCAGTTCTTC.

The chain joins TRBV5-4 to TRBJ2-3, with D perhaps TRBD2 (7 bases). There are 18 residues in the CDR3. With 2 bases removed from V and 0 bases from J, the gap between germline ends came to 19 bases. Per the germline V gene, CDR1 is SGHNT and CDR2 is YYREEE (reference sequence). CDR3 nucleotide sequence: TGTGCCAGCAGCTTTGAGGGGGGGATATCTTCTAGCACAGATACGCAGTATTTT. It specifies CASSFEGGISSSTDTQYF.